This is a list of T cell receptor beta chains from one sample in a study of beta chain features in type 1 diabetes. Profiled with immunoSEQ multiplex PCR; TCRdb holds only in-frame clones, not every one. The sample contains approximately 340,000 clones, around 16% of which appear only once. The sequencing sample was made of naive CD4+ T cells from blood. Receptors originate from a woman aged 18-30 years in good health. CDR3s include the opening cysteine and the closing phenylalanine or tryptophan. Fields, in order: clone size, V gene, D gene, J gene, CDR3 protein, CDR3 DNA. A D gene is named only where the DNA matches it firmly. Clone sizes are given selectively: once, few, many, or a class where the clone is expanded.

>few|TRBV28|TRBD1|TRBJ2-1
CASTPATGGSYNEQFF
TGTGCCAGCACCCCCGCGACAGGGGGATCTTACAATGAGCAGTTCTTC
>few|TRBV11-2|TRBD2|TRBJ2-5
CASSSGLAGVKTQYF
TGTGCCAGCAGCTCAGGACTAGCGGGAGTGAAGACCCAGTACTTC
>.|TRBV29-1|.|TRBJ1-1
CSGRNTEAFF
TGCAGTGGGAGGAACACTGAAGCTTTCTTT
>.|TRBV29-1|.|TRBJ1-2
CSVAGRALLGYTF
TGCAGCGTTGCGGGCAGGGCCCTCCTTGGCTACACCTTC
>few|TRBV30|TRBD1|TRBJ1-4
CAWRRTGATNEKLFF
TGTGCCTGGAGAAGGACAGGCGCAACTAATGAAAAACTGTTTTTT
>few|TRBV7-2|.|TRBJ1-5
CASRPGTPNQPQHF
TGTGCCAGCAGACCCGGGACACCTAATCAGCCCCAGCATTTT
>.|TRBV29-1|.|TRBJ2-1
CSVASPTNEQFF
TGCAGCGTTGCCTCTCCTACCAATGAGCAGTTCTTC
>.|TRBV5-1|TRBD1|TRBJ2-7
CASSLGRTGIYEQYF
TGCGCCAGCAGCTTGGGACGGACAGGGATTTACGAGCAGTACTTC
>few|TRBV9|.|TRBJ2-1
CASSVLGVPNEQFF
TGTGCCAGCAGCGTATTGGGCGTTCCCAATGAGCAGTTCTTC
>few|TRBV29-1|.|TRBJ1-1
CSVRGTLIGTEAFF
TGCAGCGTCCGGGGGACCCTAATCGGCACTGAAGCTTTCTTT
>.|TRBV29-1|.|TRBJ2-7
CSVGGQSYEQYF
TGCAGCGTTGGAGGGCAATCCTACGAGCAGTACTTC
>.|TRBV28|TRBD2|TRBJ2-5
CASSGTAGGSETQYF
TGTGCCAGCAGTGGAACTGCGGGGGGATCAGAGACCCAGTACTTC
>.|TRBV5-1|TRBD1|TRBJ2-7
CASSFRQGAYEQYF
TGCGCCAGCAGCTTCCGACAGGGGGCTTACGAGCAGTACTTC
>few|TRBV28|.|TRBJ2-7
CASSYIPGRGGDEQYF
TGTGCCAGCAGTTACATCCCTGGGCGGGGTGGCGACGAGCAGTACTTC
>few|TRBV7-9|TRBD1|TRBJ2-2
CASSLTGGANTGELFF
TGTGCCAGCAGCTTAACAGGGGGCGCGAACACCGGGGAGCTGTTTTTT
>.|TRBV7-2|TRBD2|TRBJ2-7
CASSLVGTSGSKAYEQYF
TGTGCCAGCAGCTTAGTTGGGACTAGCGGGAGCAAGGCCTACGAGCAGTACTTC
>.|TRBV4-1|TRBD1|TRBJ2-1
CASSQAGTDYNEQFF
TGCGCCAGCAGCCAAGCCGGGACAGACTACAATGAGCAGTTCTTC
>few|TRBV29-1|TRBD1|TRBJ2-5
CSVAGQGSEYQETQYF
TGCAGCGTTGCGGGACAGGGATCCGAGTACCAAGAGACCCAGTACTTC
>few|TRBV30|.|TRBJ2-1
CAYKQNYNEQFF
TGTGCCTATAAACAGAATTACAATGAGCAGTTCTTC
>few|TRBV9|.|TRBJ1-1
CASSFQALSAEAFF
TGTGCCAGCAGCTTTCAGGCGCTTTCGGCTGAAGCTTTCTTT
>.|TRBV27|.|TRBJ1-1
CASSGEYRGAEAFF
TGTGCCAGTTCAGGGGAGTACAGAGGGGCTGAAGCTTTCTTT
>.|TRBV6-6|TRBD1|TRBJ1-1
CASSYSDRATEAFF
TGTGCCAGCAGTTACTCCGACAGGGCCACTGAAGCTTTCTTT
>.|TRBV9|TRBD2|TRBJ2-1
CASSVTGVGGRRSYNEQFF
TGTGCCAGCAGCGTAACTGGTGTTGGCGGGAGACGGTCCTACAATGAGCAGTTCTTC
>few|TRBV29-1|TRBD1|TRBJ1-1
CSGYRGWNTEAFF
TGCAGCGGATACAGGGGCTGGAACACTGAAGCTTTCTTT
>.|TRBV7-3|.|TRBJ2-7
CASSSRADSYEQYF
TGTGCCAGCAGCTCCAGAGCGGATTCCTACGAGCAGTACTTC
>.|TRBV27|.|TRBJ2-2
CASSLDTNTGELFF
TGTGCCAGCAGCCTGGACACGAACACCGGGGAGCTGTTTTTT
>.|TRBV18|TRBD2|TRBJ2-7
CASSPATSGYEQYF
TGTGCCAGCTCACCGGCGACTAGCGGGTACGAGCAGTACTTC